A selection of T cell receptor beta chains follows, all from one sample in a study of patients and donors after allogeneic stem cell transplantation. Using its own MiXCR run on the RT-PCR reads, TCRdb lists one record per CDR3 protein. Of about 960,000 distinct CDR3 sequences in the sample, about a sixth were seen once. The specimen was blood, either unsorted or a sorted T cell fraction (not recorded which). The source of these receptors is a human donor who was either an allogeneic HSCT recipient or a stem cell or donor lymphocyte infusion donor (not recorded which). It is not recorded whose cells these are; they may come from a transplant donor. CDR3s include the opening cysteine and the closing phenylalanine or tryptophan. A D gene is named only where the DNA matches it firmly. The listing skips clone size in some rows; elsewhere it reads once, few, many or a size class.

.	few	TRBJ1-3	TRBV12-3/TRBV12-4	CASTTQRGRGRGNTIYF	TGTGCCAGCACCACTCAGCGGGGCAGGGGAAGAGGAAACACCATATATTTT
TRBD1	.	TRBJ2-7	TRBV7-2	CASGRQGFFAEQYF	TGTGCCAGCGGCAGACAGGGTTTTTTCGCCGAGCAGTACTTC
.	.	TRBJ1-6	TRBV20-1	CSAREGGGPYNSPLHF	TGCAGTGCTAGAGAAGGTGGGGGACCCTATAATTCACCCCTCCACTTT
.	.	TRBJ2-1	TRBV4-2	CASSQSKGNEQFF	TGTGCCAGCAGCCAAAGTAAGGGAAATGAGCAGTTCTTC
TRBD2	.	TRBJ2-3	TRBV5-1	CASSIGTSGGASTDTQYF	TGCGCCAGCAGCATCGGGACTAGCGGGGGGGCTAGCACAGATACGCAGTATTTT
TRBD2	few	TRBJ2-2	TRBV5-1	CASSLSVAGVTGELFF	TGCGCCAGCAGCTTGTCGGTAGCGGGGGTAACCGGGGAGCTGTTTTTT
.	few	TRBJ1-1	TRBV13	CASRATNFGVNTEAFF	TGTGCCAGCAGGGCTACAAACTTTGGGGTTAACACTGAAGCTTTCTTT
TRBD2	.	TRBJ2-5	TRBV20-1	CSAGTSEETQYF	TGCAGTGCCGGGACTAGCGAAGAGACCCAGTACTTC
.	few	TRBJ2-7	TRBV14	CASSHKARTPPYEQYF	TGTGCCAGCAGCCACAAAGCCCGGACACCCCCCTACGAGCAGTACTTC
.	.	TRBJ2-5	TRBV7-8	CASSLGRVQETQYF	TGTGCCAGCAGCTTAGGCAGGGTTCAAGAGACCCAGTACTTC
TRBD1	.	TRBJ1-4	TRBV24-1	CATSYLTGGEEKLFF	TGTGCCACCAGTTACCTGACAGGGGGAGAAGAAAAACTGTTTTTT
.	.	TRBJ1-2	TRBV25-1	CASSPRDIYSEGYGYTF	TGTGCCAGCAGCCCCCGGGACATCTACTCAGAAGGCTATGGCTACACCTTC
TRBD1	.	TRBJ1-2	TRBV12-3/TRBV12-4	CASSLHQGATSGYTF	TGTGCCAGCAGCCTCCACCAGGGGGCGACGAGCGGCTACACCTTC
.	many	TRBJ1-2	TRBV12-3/TRBV12-4	CASSLWGGGDGYTF	TGTGCCAGCAGTTTATGGGGTGGAGGGGATGGCTACACCTTC
TRBD2	.	TRBJ2-5	TRBV3-1	CASSEGLAGRETQYF	TGTGCCAGCAGCGAGGGACTAGCGGGGCGAGAGACCCAGTACTTC
.	.	TRBJ2-1	TRBV9	CASSPGTRYNEQFF	TGTGCCAGCAGCCCTGGGACCAGATACAATGAGCAGTTCTTC
.	few	TRBJ2-1	TRBV9	CASSVFERGGEQFF	TGTGCCAGCAGCGTATTTGAGAGGGGAGGTGAGCAGTTCTTC
.	few	TRBJ2-7	TRBV6-2/TRBV6-3	CASTLGWRGPSYEQYF	TGTGCCAGCACCCTGGGATGGCGGGGGCCTTCCTACGAGCAGTACTTC
TRBD1	few	TRBJ1-5	TRBV6-1	CASMGTGLGNQPQHF	TGTGCCAGCATGGGGACAGGGCTGGGGAATCAGCCCCAGCATTTT
.	.	TRBJ1-2	TRBV7-9	CASSPLGRTANYGYTF	TGTGCCAGCAGCCCCCTGGGACGGACGGCTAACTATGGCTACACCTTC
.	few	TRBJ1-2	TRBV12-3/TRBV12-4	CASSILRASGYTF	TGTGCCAGCAGTATTCTCCGGGCGTCTGGCTACACCTTC